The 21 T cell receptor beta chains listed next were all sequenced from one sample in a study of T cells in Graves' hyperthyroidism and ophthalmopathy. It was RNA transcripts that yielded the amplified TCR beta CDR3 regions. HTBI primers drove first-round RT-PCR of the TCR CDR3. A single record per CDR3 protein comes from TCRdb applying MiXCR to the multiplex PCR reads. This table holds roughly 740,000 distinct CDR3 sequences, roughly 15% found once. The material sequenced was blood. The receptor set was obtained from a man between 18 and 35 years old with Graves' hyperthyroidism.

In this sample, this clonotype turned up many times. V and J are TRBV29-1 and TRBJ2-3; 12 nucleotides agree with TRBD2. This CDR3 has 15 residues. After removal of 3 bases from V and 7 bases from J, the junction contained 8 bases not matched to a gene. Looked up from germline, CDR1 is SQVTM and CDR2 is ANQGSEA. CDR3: CSVETSGSYPNTQYF. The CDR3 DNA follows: TGCAGCGTTGAGACTAGCGGGAGTTACCCAAATACGCAGTATTTT.

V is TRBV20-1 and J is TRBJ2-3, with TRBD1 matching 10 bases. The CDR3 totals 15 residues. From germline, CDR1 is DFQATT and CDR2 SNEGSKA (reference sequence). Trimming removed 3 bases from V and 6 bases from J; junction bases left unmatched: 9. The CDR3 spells CSASYRDRGGDTQYF. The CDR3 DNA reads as TGCAGTGCTAGTTATCGGGACAGGGGCGGGGATACGCAGTATTTT.

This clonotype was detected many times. CDR3 region: CASSLATRSEQYF. DNA of the CDR3: TGTGCCAGCAGTTTGGCCACTAGATCCGAGCAGTACTTC. The chain couples TRBV28 to TRBJ2-7; TRBD2 might be the D (5 bases). Germline CDR1 is MDHEN and CDR2 is SYDVKM. Trimming removed 3 bases at V and 6 bases at J, with 12 bases between. This CDR3 region has 13 residues.

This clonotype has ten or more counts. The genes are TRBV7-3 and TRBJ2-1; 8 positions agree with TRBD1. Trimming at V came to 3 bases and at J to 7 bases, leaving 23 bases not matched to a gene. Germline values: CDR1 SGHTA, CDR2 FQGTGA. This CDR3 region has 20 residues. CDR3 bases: TGTGCCAGCAGCTTCCTCGGACAGGGACGATTGATACGGGACGGTAATGAGCAGTTCTTC. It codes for CASSFLGQGRLIRDGNEQFF.

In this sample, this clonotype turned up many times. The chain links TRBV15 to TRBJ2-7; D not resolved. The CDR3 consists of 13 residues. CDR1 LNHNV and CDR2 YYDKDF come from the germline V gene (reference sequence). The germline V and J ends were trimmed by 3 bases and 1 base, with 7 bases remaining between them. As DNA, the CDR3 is TGTGCCACCAGCAGCAGGATTTCCTACGAGCAGTACTTC. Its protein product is CATSSRISYEQYF.

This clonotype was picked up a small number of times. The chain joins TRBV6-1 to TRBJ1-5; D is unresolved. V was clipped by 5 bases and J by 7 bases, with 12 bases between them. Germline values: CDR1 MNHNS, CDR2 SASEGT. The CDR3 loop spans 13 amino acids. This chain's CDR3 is CASSYGQRQPQHF. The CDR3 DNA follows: TGTGCCAGCAGTTACGGCCAACGGCAGCCCCAGCATTTT.

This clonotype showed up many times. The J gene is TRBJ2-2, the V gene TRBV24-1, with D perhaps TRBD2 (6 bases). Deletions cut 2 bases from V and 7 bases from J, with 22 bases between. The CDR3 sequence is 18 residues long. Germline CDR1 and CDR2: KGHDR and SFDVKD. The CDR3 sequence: CATSDSGGSGRTSGELFF. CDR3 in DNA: TGTGCCACCAGTGATTCCGGGGGATCGGGACGGACGAGCGGGGAGCTGTTTTTT.

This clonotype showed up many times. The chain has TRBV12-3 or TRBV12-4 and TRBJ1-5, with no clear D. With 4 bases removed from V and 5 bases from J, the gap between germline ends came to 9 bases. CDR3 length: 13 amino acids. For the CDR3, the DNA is TGTGCCAGCAGTTCGTCCTATGATCAGCCCCAGCATTTT. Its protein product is CASSSSYDQPQHF.

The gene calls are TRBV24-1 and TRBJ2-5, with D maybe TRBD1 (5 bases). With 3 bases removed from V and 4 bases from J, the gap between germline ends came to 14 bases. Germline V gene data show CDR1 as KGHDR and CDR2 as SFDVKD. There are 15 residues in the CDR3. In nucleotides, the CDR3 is TGTGCCACCAGTGATCCTAGGACATTTACAGAGACCCAGTACTTC. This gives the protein CATSDPRTFTETQYF.

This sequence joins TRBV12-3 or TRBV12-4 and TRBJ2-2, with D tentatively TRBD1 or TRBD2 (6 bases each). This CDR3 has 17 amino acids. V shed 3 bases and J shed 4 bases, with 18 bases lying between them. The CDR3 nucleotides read TGTGCCAGCAGTTTTGGGGGGCTAGCCACGATCACCGGGGAGCTGTTTTTT. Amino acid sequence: CASSFGGLATITGELFF.

CDR3 DNA: TGTGCCAGCTCACCAAGGTCCCAGGGTGACTATGGCTACACCTTC. This sequence encodes CASSPRSQGDYGYTF. This chain links TRBV18 with TRBJ1-2, with TRBD1 as a possible D gene (5 bases). This CDR3 contains 15 residues. Trimming pared 2 bases from V and 3 bases from J, leaving 13 bases between. CDR1 and CDR2 from the germline V gene are KGHSH and LQKENI.

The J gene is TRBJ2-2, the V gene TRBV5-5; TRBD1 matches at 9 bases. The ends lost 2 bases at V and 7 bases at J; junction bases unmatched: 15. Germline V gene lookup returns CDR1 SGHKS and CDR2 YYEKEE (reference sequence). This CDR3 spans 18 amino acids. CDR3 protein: CASSLLSGTGTTHGELFF. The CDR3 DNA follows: TGTGCCAGCAGCTTACTCTCCGGGACAGGGACCACCCACGGGGAGCTGTTTTTT. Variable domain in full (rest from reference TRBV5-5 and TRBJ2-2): DAGVTQSPTHLIKTRGQQVTLRCSPISGHKSVSWYQQVLGQGPQFIFQYYEKEERGRGNFPDRFSARQFPNYSSELNVNALLLGDSALYLCASSLLSGTGTTHGELFFGEGSRLTVL.

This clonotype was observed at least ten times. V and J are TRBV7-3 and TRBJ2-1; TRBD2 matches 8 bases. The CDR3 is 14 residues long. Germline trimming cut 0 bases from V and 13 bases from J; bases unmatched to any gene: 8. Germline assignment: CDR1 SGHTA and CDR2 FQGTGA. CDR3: CASSLTREARDQFF. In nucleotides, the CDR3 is TGTGCCAGCAGCTTAACGCGGGAGGCCCGAGACCAGTTCTTC. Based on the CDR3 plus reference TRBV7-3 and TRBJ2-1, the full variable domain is GAGVSQTPSNKVTEKGKYVELRCDPISGHTALYWYRQSLGQGPEFLIYFQGTGAADDSGLPNDRFFAVRPEGSVSTLKIQRTERGDSAVYLCASSLTREARDQFFGPGTRLTVL.

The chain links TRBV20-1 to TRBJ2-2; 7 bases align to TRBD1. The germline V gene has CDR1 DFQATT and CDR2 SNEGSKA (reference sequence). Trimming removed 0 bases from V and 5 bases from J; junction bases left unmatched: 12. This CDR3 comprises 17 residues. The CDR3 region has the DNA TGCAGTGCTAGAGATCACGCCCGACAGGGTTTGACCGGGGAGCTGTTTTTT. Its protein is CSARDHARQGLTGELFF.

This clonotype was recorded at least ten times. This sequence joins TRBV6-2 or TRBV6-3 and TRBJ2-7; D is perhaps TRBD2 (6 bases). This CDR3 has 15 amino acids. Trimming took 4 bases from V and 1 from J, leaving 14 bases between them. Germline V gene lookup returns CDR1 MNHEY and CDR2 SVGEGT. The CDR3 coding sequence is TGTGCCAGCAGTTCCCCACCGCGGGGTTCCTACGAGCAGTACTTC. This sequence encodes CASSSPPRGSYEQYF.

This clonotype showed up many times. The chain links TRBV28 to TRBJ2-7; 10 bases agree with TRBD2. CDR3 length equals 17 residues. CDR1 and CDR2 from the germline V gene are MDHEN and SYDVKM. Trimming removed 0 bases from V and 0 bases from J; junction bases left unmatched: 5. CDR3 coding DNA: TGTGCCAGCAGTTTATGGACCAGCGGGAGGGACTCCTACGAGCAGTACTTC. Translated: CASSLWTSGRDSYEQYF.

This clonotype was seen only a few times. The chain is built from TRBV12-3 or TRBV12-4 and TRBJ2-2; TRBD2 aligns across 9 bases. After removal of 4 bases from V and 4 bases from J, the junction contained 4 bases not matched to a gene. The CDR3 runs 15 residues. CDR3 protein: CASSSIAGVTGELFF. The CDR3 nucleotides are TGTGCCAGCAGTTCTATAGCGGGAGTCACCGGGGAGCTGTTTTTT.

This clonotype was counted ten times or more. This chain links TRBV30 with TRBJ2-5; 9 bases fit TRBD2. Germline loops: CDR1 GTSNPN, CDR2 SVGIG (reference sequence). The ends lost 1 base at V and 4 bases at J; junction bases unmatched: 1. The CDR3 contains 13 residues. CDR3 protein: CAWSASGIETQYF. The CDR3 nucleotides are TGTGCCTGGAGTGCTAGCGGGATAGAGACCCAGTACTTC.

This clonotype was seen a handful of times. CDR3 in DNA: TGTGCCAGCAGCTTATTGTCTAGTAGACTAGAGGAGCAGTTCTTC. Protein product: CASSLLSSRLEEQFF. V usage is TRBV7-3 and J usage is TRBJ2-1; D might be TRBD2 (6 bases). This CDR3 is 15 amino acids long. Germline V gives CDR1 SGHTA, CDR2 FQGTGA. Deletions cut 2 bases from V and 10 bases from J, with 18 bases between.

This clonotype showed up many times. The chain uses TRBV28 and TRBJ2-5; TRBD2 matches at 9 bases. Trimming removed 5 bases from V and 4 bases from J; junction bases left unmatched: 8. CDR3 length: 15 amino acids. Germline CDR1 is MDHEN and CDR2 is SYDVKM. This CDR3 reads CASSPAAGGGETQYF. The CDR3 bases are TGTGCCAGCAGTCCCGCAGCGGGAGGTGGAGAGACCCAGTACTTC.

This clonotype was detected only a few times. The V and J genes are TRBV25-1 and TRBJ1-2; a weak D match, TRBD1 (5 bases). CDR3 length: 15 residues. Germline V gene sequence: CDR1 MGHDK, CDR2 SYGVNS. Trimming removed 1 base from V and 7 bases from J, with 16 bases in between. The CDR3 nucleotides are TGTGCCAGCAGTGAATTTAATTCTAGAGGGGTTGGCTACACCTTC. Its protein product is CASSEFNSRGVGYTF.